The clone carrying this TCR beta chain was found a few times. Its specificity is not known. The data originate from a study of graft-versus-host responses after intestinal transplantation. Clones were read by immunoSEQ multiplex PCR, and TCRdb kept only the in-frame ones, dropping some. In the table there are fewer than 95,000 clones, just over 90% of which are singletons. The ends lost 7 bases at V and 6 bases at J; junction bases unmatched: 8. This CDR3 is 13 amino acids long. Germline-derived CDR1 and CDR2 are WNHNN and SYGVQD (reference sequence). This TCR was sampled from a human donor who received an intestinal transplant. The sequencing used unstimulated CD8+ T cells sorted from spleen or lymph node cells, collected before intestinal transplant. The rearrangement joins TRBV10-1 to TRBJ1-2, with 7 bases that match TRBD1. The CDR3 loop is CASTLQGLDGYTF. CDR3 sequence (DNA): TGCGCCAGCACTCTACAGGGGTTGGATGGCTACACCTTC.